One sample yielded the 24 T cell receptor beta chains listed below, sequenced in a study of T cell repertoires in cytomegalovirus infection. TCRdb ran MiXCR on the reads and lists one entry per CDR3 protein. The top ten hold roughly 8.7% of the sample, which has a few hundred thousand distinct CDR3 sequences, roughly an eighth seen once. Input material: PBMCs. The receptors shown here come from a human donor in good health (CMV status not recorded). Some clones in this sample may be carry-over from other donors' samples.

This clonotype has only a few counts. This sequence joins TRBV2 and TRBJ2-3; either TRBD1 or TRBD2 may fit D (5 bases each). From germline, CDR1 is SNHLY and CDR2 FYNNEI. V was trimmed by 6 bases and J by 4 bases, leaving 17 bases between them. The CDR3 extends over 15 amino acids. CDR3 region: CASRRDPGWADTQYF. CDR3 bases: TGTGCCAGCAGGAGGGACCCGGGTTGGGCAGATACGCAGTATTTT.

The rearrangement joins TRBV10-3 to TRBJ2-3; tentatively, D is TRBD2 (6 bases). This CDR3 contains 13 residues. The V gene's germline CDR1 is ENHRY and CDR2 SYGVKD. V lost 2 bases, J lost 9 bases, and 12 bases lay in between. The CDR3 DNA follows: TGTGCCATCAGTGAGACTAGCTCGGGGACGCAGTATTTT. It is translated as CAISETSSGTQYF.

This clonotype turned up a few times. The chain couples TRBV25-1 to TRBJ1-1, with a weak D call TRBD1 (5 bases). Trimming took 4 bases from V and 5 from J, leaving 26 bases between them. CDR3 size: 18 residues. CDR1 is MGHDK, CDR2 SYGVNS, per germline. CDR3 loop: CASSAPGGTSELRTEAFF. The CDR3 DNA follows: TGTGCCAGCAGTGCCCCCGGGGGGACGAGCGAATTGAGGACTGAAGCTTTCTTT.

This clonotype has ten or more counts. The chain recombines TRBV2 with TRBJ1-2; D is unclear. Trimming shortened V by 2 bases and J by 8 bases, and 12 bases separated the two germline ends. Germline V gene sequence: CDR1 SNHLY, CDR2 FYNNEI. This CDR3 region has 13 residues. The CDR3 spells CASSERGTHGYTF. CDR3 nucleotide sequence: TGTGCCAGCAGTGAACGGGGAACACACGGCTACACCTTC.

The chain combines TRBV5-1 with TRBJ1-2; a weak D match, TRBD1 (6 bases). The CDR3 length is 14 residues. The germline V and J ends were trimmed by 4 bases and 6 bases, with 16 bases remaining between them. Germline loops: CDR1 SGHRS, CDR2 YFSETQ. The CDR3 DNA is TGCGCCAGCAGCACCGGGGGGGGGCTCGATGGCTACACCTTC. This encodes CASSTGGGLDGYTF.

The chain uses TRBV25-1 and TRBJ2-6, with TRBD1 identical over 9 bases. The CDR3 loop spans 17 amino acids. Losses at the gene ends were 4 bases for V and 4 bases for J; bases not matched to a gene: 8. Germline CDR1 MGHDK, CDR2 SYGVNS. The CDR3, as DNA: TGTGCCAGCAGTGGGGGCACAGGGGGCACCGGGGCCAACGTCCTGACTTTC. Encoded protein: CASSGGTGGTGANVLTF.

This clonotype was seen at least ten times. The gene calls are TRBV20-1 and TRBJ2-5, with D possibly TRBD1 on 5 matching bases. Trimming took 6 bases from V and 6 from J, leaving 20 bases between them. The V gene's germline CDR1 is DFQATT and CDR2 SNEGSKA (reference sequence). The CDR3 length is 14 residues. In nucleotides, the CDR3 is TGCAGTGCCACGACACCCCAGGGATTACAGACCCAGTACTTC. It encodes CSATTPQGLQTQYF.

The chain is built from TRBV5-1 and TRBJ2-1; 9 bases agree with TRBD1. Per the germline V gene, CDR1 is SGHRS and CDR2 is YFSETQ. The CDR3 sequence is 15 residues long. Losses at the gene ends were 4 bases for V and 5 bases for J; bases not matched to a gene: 7. The CDR3 bases are TGCGCCAGCAGCCCCGACAGGGGGTACGACAATGAGCAGTTCTTC. It codes for CASSPDRGYDNEQFF.

This clonotype was seen many times. The genes are TRBV20-1 and TRBJ2-1; the match to TRBD2 covers 8 bases. The CDR3 is made up of 14 amino acids. The ends lost 6 bases at V and 4 bases at J; junction bases unmatched: 8. The germline gives CDR1 DFQATT, CDR2 SNEGSKA (reference sequence). The CDR3 region has the DNA TGCAGTGCAGCGGGTAGCGGGGTGTACAATGAGCAGTTCTTC. Encoded protein: CSAAGSGVYNEQFF.

In its sample, this clonotype was seen many times. CDR3 DNA: TGTGCCAGCAGTCCCGACTCAACTTATGGCTACACCTTC. It translates to CASSPDSTYGYTF. V is TRBV27 and J is TRBJ1-2; D is ambiguous. V lost 5 bases, J lost 5 bases, and 12 bases lay in between. The CDR3 length is 13 residues. CDR1 is MNHEY, CDR2 SMNVEV, per germline (reference sequence).

The chain uses TRBV6-1 and TRBJ2-7; 8 positions match TRBD2. V gave up 10 bases and J gave up 3 bases; unmatched junction bases: 11. The CDR3 is 14 residues long. Germline CDR1 and CDR2: MNHNS and SASEGT. The CDR3 spells CATIPGLGFYEQYF. As DNA, the CDR3 is TGTGCCACTATTCCGGGACTAGGTTTCTACGAGCAGTACTTC.

The rearrangement uses TRBV20-1 and TRBJ2-7; TRBD1 aligns across 8 bases. There are 15 residues in the CDR3. The germline CDR1 and CDR2 sequences are DFQATT and SNEGSKA (reference sequence). With V trimmed by 5 bases and J by 0 bases, 9 bases remained unmatched. Here the CDR3 DNA reads TGCAGTGCTCAAACAGGGGGTGGAAGCTCCTACGAGCAGTACTTC. Translated: CSAQTGGGSSYEQYF.

This clonotype was detected many times. The gene calls are TRBV7-2 and TRBJ1-5, with D perhaps matching TRBD1 (6 bases). The CDR3 spans 14 residues. V lost 5 bases to trimming and J lost 7 bases, with 15 bases between them. Germline V gene lookup returns CDR1 SGHTA and CDR2 FQGNSA. This CDR3 is CASSPGDSGQPQHF. The CDR3 coding sequence is TGTGCCAGCAGCCCAGGGGATTCGGGACAGCCCCAGCATTTT.

This clonotype was detected a few times. The chain links TRBV28 to TRBJ2-7; perhaps TRBD2 as D (5 bases). This CDR3 region has 14 residues. Trimming shortened V by 1 base and J by 4 bases, and 11 bases separated the two germline ends. Germline CDR1 is MDHEN and CDR2 is SYDVKM. DNA of the CDR3: TGTGCCAGCAGTTTATCGGGAATGGAATACGAGCAGTACTTC. It codes for CASSLSGMEYEQYF.

This clonotype has at least ten counts. The rearrangement joins TRBV28 to TRBJ2-2; D may be TRBD2 (6 bases). CDR1 and CDR2 (germline): MDHEN, SYDVKM. CDR3 length equals 15 residues. V lost 4 bases, J lost 1 base, and 10 bases lay in between. This CDR3 reads CASSYTSRNTGELFF. CDR3 bases: TGTGCCAGCAGTTACACTAGCAGGAACACCGGGGAGCTGTTTTTT.

The gene calls are TRBV20-1 and TRBJ2-1; D is perhaps TRBD1 (5 bases). This CDR3 is built from 14 residues. Germline CDR1 reads DFQATT; CDR2 reads SNEGSKA (reference sequence). Trimming removed 2 bases from V and 9 bases from J, with 17 bases in between. The CDR3 loop reads CSARPTALRGEQFF. In DNA, the CDR3 is TGCAGTGCTAGACCGACTGCTTTAAGGGGTGAGCAGTTCTTC.

As concerns this clonotype: One end of the junction is discordant with germline, which a read error may explain. The chain has TRBV5-3 and TRBJ2-7; 13 bases are shared with TRBD2. TRBV5-3 is sorted into the ORF group, with uncertain function. CDR3 length equals 16 residues. The CDR3 reads CASSFGLAGETSGQYF. As DNA, the CDR3 is TGTGCCAGCAGCTTCGGACTAGCGGGAGAGACAAGCGGGCAGTACTTC.

This clonotype was picked up many times. This sequence joins TRBV29-1 and TRBJ2-3, with 8 bases lining up with TRBD1. The CDR3 has 18 residues. Per germline, CDR1 SQVTM and CDR2 ANQGSEA. Unmatched junction bases numbered 18, after V lost 3 bases and J lost 4 bases. The CDR3: CSVEGQSTGQGRADTQYF. Here the CDR3 DNA reads TGCAGCGTTGAGGGACAATCAACCGGACAGGGACGAGCAGATACGCAGTATTTT.

This clonotype has ten or more counts. The rearrangement uses TRBV12-3 or TRBV12-4 and TRBJ1-2, with D unclear. Trimming left V 6 bases short and J 5 bases short, with 13 bases between. CDR3 length equals 13 residues. The CDR3 is CASSPDAPYGYTF. CDR3 nucleotide sequence: TGTGCCAGCAGCCCCGACGCGCCGTATGGCTACACCTTC.

This clonotype was observed a few times. This chain connects TRBV10-3 to TRBJ2-1; 10 bases agree with TRBD1. Germline V gene sequence: CDR1 ENHRY, CDR2 SYGVKD. V lost 10 bases and J lost 6; bases outside the gene matches: 6. This CDR3 has 13 amino acids. The CDR3: CATGTGEGNEQFF. CDR3 coding DNA: TGTGCCACCGGGACAGGGGAGGGCAATGAGCAGTTCTTC.

There are many counts of this clonotype. The CDR3: CSAAPGTGYGYTF. The CDR3 nucleotides are TGCAGTGCTGCGCCCGGGACAGGGTATGGCTACACCTTC. V gene TRBV20-1 combines with J gene TRBJ1-2, with TRBD1 matching over 9 bases. V dropped 5 bases and J dropped 5; count of bases not matched to a gene: 6. CDR1 and CDR2 from the germline V gene are DFQATT and SNEGSKA (reference sequence). This CDR3 region has 13 residues.

This clonotype was seen many times. The chain's CDR3 is CASSTVLPYEQYF. The CDR3 DNA follows: TGTGCCAGCTCCACTGTATTACCCTACGAGCAGTACTTC. V usage is TRBV7-9 and J usage is TRBJ2-7; D not resolved. This CDR3 region has 13 residues. Trimming cost V 8 bases and J 2 bases, with 13 bases left between them. Germline V gene lookup returns CDR1 SEHNR and CDR2 FQNEAQ (reference sequence).

This clonotype was counted ten times or more. The chain links TRBV19 to TRBJ1-1; D remains ambiguous. The CDR3 is 12 residues long. Germline loops: CDR1 LNHDA, CDR2 SQIVND (reference sequence). Trimming took 5 bases from V and 4 from J, leaving 8 bases between them. The CDR3 DNA reads TGTGCCAGTAGTGTAGGGAGCACTGAAGCTTTCTTT. Translating it yields CASSVGSTEAFF. Drawing the rest from reference TRBV19 and TRBJ1-1, the complete variable domain is DGGITQSPKYLFRKEGQNVTLSCEQNLNHDAMYWYRQDPGQGLRLIYYSQIVNDFQKGDIAEGYSVSREKKESFPLTVTSAQKNPTAFYLCASSVGSTEAFFGQGTRLTVV.

This clonotype was detected many times. This chain uses TRBV7-8 with TRBJ1-2; a possible D gene is TRBD1 (5 bases). The germline V gene has CDR1 SGHVS and CDR2 FQNEAQ. The V end was cut by 5 bases, the J end by 4 bases, with 17 bases between. The CDR3 length is 15 residues. The CDR3 nucleotides are TGTGCCAGCAGCCCATATCGGCAGGGTATCTATGGCTACACCTTC. This translates into CASSPYRQGIYGYTF.